This TCR beta chain derives from a study of blood T cell repertoires in COVID-19. Overall study context: Samples taken during acute and convalescent COVID-19 were collected in the United States, Italy and Spain. In each case, the material was cDNA or gDNA derived from T cells, B-cell-depleted T cells, or PBMCs.

How the authors handled the data: From reference gene primer amplification, estimates of nucleated cell counts were derived. Only in-frame clones appear in the TCRdb table, and some are missing; sequencing was by immunoSEQ multiplex PCR. The D gene and trimming were derived from the DNA, and the V and J assignments and clone size from that table. The top ten clones hold 9.4% of a sample with approximately 280,000 clones, 88% of them seen once. The germline V gene has CDR1 SGHTA and CDR2 FQGNSA. The CDR3 has 12 residues. V was trimmed by 5 bases and J by 9 bases, leaving 13 bases between them. This TCR came from a man younger than 35 with active or convalescent COVID-19. The sample comprised peripheral blood. V usage is TRBV7-2 and J usage is TRBJ2-5; D perhaps matches TRBD2 (6 bases). CDR3 DNA sequence: TGTGCCAGCAGCCCCCGGGGACTGGCCCAGTACTTC. This codes for CASSPRGLAQYF.